This is a list of T cell receptor beta chains from one sample in a study of early T cells in non-severe SARS-CoV-2 infection. TCRdb re-derived calls from the 5' RACE reads in MiXCR, one entry per CDR3 protein. The sample lists tens of thousands of distinct CDR3 sequences, over 6.5% seen once, with around 2.5% in the top ten. The specimen was whole blood. The receptors here all came from an adult who was a healthcare worker with PCR-confirmed SARS-CoV-2 infection or an uninfected control (not recorded which). Each CDR3 is given with its conserved first and last residue. The D gene is left open where the match is weak. Clone size is given for some rows only: seen once, a few or many times, or a class if the clone is expanded.

>TRBV7-3|few|-|TRBJ2-1
CASSLNNNEQFF
TGTGCCAGCAGCTTAAATAACAATGAGCAGTTCTTC
>TRBV7-9|many|TRBD1|TRBJ2-5
CASSSTGTGRETQYF
TGTGCCAGCAGCTCCACCGGGACAGGGAGAGAGACCCAGTACTTC
>TRBV12-3/TRBV12-4|many|TRBD2|TRBJ2-1
CASTPASGRASNEQFF
TGTGCCAGCACCCCCGCTAGCGGGAGGGCCTCGAATGAGCAGTTCTTC
>TRBV19|many|TRBD2|TRBJ2-1
CASSLLAGINEQFF
TGTGCCAGTAGTTTACTAGCGGGAATAAATGAGCAGTTCTTC
>TRBV7-2|many|-|TRBJ1-3
CASSIRVGSGNTIYF
TGTGCCAGCAGCATCCGTGTGGGCTCTGGAAACACCATATATTTT
>TRBV7-6|many|TRBD1|TRBJ2-7
CASSRQQGANYEQYF
TGTGCCAGCAGCCGCCAGCAGGGGGCTAATTACGAGCAGTACTTC
>TRBV11-2|many|-|TRBJ2-7
CASSPADLHYEQYF
TGTGCCAGCAGCCCCGCGGACCTCCACTACGAGCAGTACTTC
>TRBV6-1|many|-|TRBJ1-1
CASSPQREGTEAFF
TGTGCCAGCAGTCCACAGAGGGAGGGCACTGAAGCTTTCTTT
>TRBV27|many|TRBD1|TRBJ2-1
CASSPDRGRSEQFF
TGTGCCAGCAGTCCGGACAGGGGACGAAGTGAGCAGTTCTTC
>TRBV10-2|many|-|TRBJ1-1
CASGGTSNTEAFF
TGCGCCAGCGGAGGGACCTCGAACACTGAAGCTTTCTTT
>TRBV4-1|many|TRBD1|TRBJ2-1
CASSHFDGTGGDEQFF
TGCGCCAGCAGCCATTTTGATGGGACAGGGGGGGATGAGCAGTTCTTC
>TRBV2|many|TRBD1|TRBJ1-1
CASIKTGLNTEAFF
TGTGCCAGTATTAAGACAGGGTTGAACACTGAAGCTTTCTTT
>TRBV28|many|TRBD2|TRBJ2-3
CASRDYGRSDTQYF
TGTGCCAGCAGGGATTACGGGAGGTCTGATACGCAGTATTTT
>TRBV24-1|many|-|TRBJ2-7
CATSDGSSDEQYF
TGTGCCACCAGTGACGGGTCTAGCGACGAGCAGTACTTC
>TRBV18|-|-|TRBJ2-3
CASSPQWGASTDTQYF
TGTGCCAGCTCACCACAATGGGGCGCCAGCACAGATACGCAGTATTTT
>TRBV6-2/TRBV6-3|many|TRBD1|TRBJ1-5
CASSYQGTGNQPQHF
TGTGCCAGCAGTTACCAGGGGACAGGCAATCAGCCCCAGCATTTT
>TRBV3-1|many|-|TRBJ2-7
CASSQEMTGRPSEQYF
TGTGCCAGCAGCCAAGAGATGACGGGGCGCCCGTCAGAGCAGTACTTC
>TRBV27|-|TRBD2|TRBJ2-3
CASSLIAGGTDTQYF
TGTGCCAGCAGTTTAATAGCGGGAGGCACAGATACGCAGTATTTT
>TRBV20-1|many|-|TRBJ1-2
CSQTGDPYGYTF
TGCAGCCAGACCGGGGATCCGTATGGCTACACCTTC
>TRBV7-2|many|-|TRBJ2-1
CASSPGPGSNEQFF
TGTGCCAGCAGCCCAGGCCCAGGGAGCAATGAGCAGTTCTTC
>TRBV7-3|medium-sized|-|TRBJ2-1
CASSPRTPSRSYNEQFF
TGTGCCAGCAGCCCCCGGACCCCAAGTCGCTCCTACAATGAGCAGTTCTTC
>TRBV19|-|TRBD2|TRBJ2-1
CATRGLAVLDAYNEQFF
TGTGCCACTAGGGGACTAGCGGTTCTTGACGCCTACAATGAGCAGTTCTTC
>TRBV9|many|TRBD1|TRBJ2-2
CASSVAGQANTGELFF
TGTGCCAGCAGCGTAGCTGGACAGGCGAACACCGGGGAGCTGTTTTTT
>TRBV4-1|many|-|TRBJ2-5
CASSLGRTQETQYF
TGCGCCAGCAGCTTAGGACGGACACAAGAGACCCAGTACTTC